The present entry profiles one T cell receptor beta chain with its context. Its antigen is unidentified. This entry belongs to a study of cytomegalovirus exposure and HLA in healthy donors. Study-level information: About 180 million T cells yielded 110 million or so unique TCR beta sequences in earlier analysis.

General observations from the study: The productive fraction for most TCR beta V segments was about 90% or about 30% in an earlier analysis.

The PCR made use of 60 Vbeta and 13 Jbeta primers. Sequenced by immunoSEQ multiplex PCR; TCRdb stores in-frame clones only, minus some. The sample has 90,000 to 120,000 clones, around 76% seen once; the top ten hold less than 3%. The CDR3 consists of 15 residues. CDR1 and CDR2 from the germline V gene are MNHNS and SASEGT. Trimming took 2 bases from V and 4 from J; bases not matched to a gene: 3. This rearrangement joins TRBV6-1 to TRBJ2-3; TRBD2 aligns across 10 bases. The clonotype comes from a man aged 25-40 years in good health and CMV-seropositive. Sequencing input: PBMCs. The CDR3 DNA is TGTGCCAGCAGTGAAAGCGGGGGGGCCCCAGATACGCAGTATTTT. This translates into CASSESGGAPDTQYF.